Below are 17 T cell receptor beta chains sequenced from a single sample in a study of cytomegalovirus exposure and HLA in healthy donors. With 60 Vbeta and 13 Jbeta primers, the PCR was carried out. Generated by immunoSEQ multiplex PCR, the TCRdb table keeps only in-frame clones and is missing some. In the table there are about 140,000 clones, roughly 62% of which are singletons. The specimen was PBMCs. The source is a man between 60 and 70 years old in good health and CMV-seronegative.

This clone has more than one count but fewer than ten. The CDR3 loop reads CASTPAGARDAFF. CDR3 DNA: TGTGCCAGCACCCCCGCCGGTGCTCGGGATGCTTTCTTT. The chain carries TRBV11-2 and TRBJ1-1; D not resolved. The CDR3 spans 13 residues. V was cut by 7 bases and J by 11 bases, with 20 bases left in between. The V gene's germline CDR1 is SGHAT and CDR2 FQNNGV.

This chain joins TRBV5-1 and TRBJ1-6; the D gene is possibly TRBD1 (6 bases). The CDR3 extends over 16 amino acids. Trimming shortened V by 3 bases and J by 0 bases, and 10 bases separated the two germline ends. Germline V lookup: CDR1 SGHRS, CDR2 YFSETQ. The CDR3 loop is CASSYGQSSYNSPLHF. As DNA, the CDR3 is TGCGCCAGCAGCTACGGACAGAGCTCCTATAATTCACCCCTCCACTTT. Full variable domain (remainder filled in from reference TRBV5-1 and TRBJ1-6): KAGVTQTPRYLIKTRGQQVTLSCSPISGHRSVSWYQQTPGQGLQFLFEYFSETQRNKGNFPGRFSGRQFSNSRSEMNVSTLELGDSALYLCASSYGQSSYNSPLHFGNGTRLTVT.

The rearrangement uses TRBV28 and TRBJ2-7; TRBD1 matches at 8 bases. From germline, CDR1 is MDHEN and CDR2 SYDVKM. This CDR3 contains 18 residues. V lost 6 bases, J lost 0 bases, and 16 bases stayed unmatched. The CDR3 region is CASSPGGWGASSSYEQYF. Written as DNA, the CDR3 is TGTGCCAGCAGCCCAGGGGGCTGGGGGGCTTCGAGCTCCTACGAGCAGTACTTC. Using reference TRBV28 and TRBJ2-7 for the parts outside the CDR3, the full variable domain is DVKVTQSSRYLVKRTGEKVFLECVQDMDHENMFWYRQDPGLGLRLIYFSYDVKMKEKGDIPEGYSVSREKKERFSLILESASTNQTSMYLCASSPGGWGASSSYEQYFGPGTRLTVT.

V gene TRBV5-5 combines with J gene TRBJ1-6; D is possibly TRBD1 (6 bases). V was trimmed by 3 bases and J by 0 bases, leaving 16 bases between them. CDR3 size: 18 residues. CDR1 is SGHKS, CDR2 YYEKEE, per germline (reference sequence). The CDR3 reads CASSSTGSGSSYNSPLHF. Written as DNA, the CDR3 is TGTGCCAGCAGCTCGACAGGATCGGGGAGCTCCTATAATTCACCCCTCCACTTT. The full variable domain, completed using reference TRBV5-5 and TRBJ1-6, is DAGVTQSPTHLIKTRGQQVTLRCSPISGHKSVSWYQQVLGQGPQFIFQYYEKEERGRGNFPDRFSARQFPNYSSELNVNALLLGDSALYLCASSSTGSGSSYNSPLHFGNGTRLTVT.

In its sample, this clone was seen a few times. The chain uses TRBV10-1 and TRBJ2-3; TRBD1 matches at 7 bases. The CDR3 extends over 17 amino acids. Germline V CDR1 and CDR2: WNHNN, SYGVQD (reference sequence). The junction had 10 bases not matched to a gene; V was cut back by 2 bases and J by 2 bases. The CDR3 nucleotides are TGCGCCAGCAGTGAGGCGAAACAGGGGCTTTCCACAGATACGCAGTATTTT. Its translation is CASSEAKQGLSTDTQYF.

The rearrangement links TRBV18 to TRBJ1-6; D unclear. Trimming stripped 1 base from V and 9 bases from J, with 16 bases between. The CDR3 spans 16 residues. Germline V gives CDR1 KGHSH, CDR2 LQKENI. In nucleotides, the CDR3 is TGTGCCAGCTCACCACAGCGGGCCCGCGGTCTTTCACCCCTCCACTTT. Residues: CASSPQRARGLSPLHF.

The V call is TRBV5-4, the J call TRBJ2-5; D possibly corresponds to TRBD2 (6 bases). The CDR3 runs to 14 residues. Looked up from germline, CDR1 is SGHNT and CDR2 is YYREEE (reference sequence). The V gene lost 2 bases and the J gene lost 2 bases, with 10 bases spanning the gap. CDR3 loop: CASSLVGGQETQYF. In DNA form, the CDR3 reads TGTGCCAGCAGCTTAGTGGGGGGACAAGAGACCCAGTACTTC.

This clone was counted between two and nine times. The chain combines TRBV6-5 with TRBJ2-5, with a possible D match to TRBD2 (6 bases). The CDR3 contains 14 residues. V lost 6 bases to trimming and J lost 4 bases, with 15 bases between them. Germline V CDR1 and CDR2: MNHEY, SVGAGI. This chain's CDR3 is CASSPRVGGETQYF. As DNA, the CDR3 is TGTGCCAGCAGCCCTCGGGTCGGGGGAGAGACCCAGTACTTC.

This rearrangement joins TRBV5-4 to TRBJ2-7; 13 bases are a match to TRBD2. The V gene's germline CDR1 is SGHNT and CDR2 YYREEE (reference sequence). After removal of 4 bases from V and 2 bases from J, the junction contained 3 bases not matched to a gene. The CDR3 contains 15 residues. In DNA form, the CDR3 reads TGTGCCAGCAGCCCCGGGACTAGCGGGACCTACGAGCAGTACTTC. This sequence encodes CASSPGTSGTYEQYF.

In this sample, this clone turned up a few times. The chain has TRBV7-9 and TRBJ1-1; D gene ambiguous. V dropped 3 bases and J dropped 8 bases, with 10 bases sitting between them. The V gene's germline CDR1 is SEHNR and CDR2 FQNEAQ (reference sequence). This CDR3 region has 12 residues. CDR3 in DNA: TGTGCCAGCAGCTTCGGGGTGGAAGAAGCTTTCTTT. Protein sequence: CASSFGVEEAFF.

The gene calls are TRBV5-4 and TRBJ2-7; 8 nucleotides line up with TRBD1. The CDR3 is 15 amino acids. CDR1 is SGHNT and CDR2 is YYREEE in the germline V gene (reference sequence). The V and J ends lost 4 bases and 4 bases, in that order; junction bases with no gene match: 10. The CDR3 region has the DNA TGTGCCAGCAGCCGACAGGGGACCCCTCCTTACGAGCAGTACTTC. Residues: CASSRQGTPPYEQYF.

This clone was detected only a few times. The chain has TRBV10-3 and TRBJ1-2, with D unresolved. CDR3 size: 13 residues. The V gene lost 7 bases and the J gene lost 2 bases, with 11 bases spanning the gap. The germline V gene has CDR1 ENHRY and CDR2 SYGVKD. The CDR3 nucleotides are TGTGCCATCATGAGGGAGGGCAACTATGGCTACACCTTC. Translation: CAIMREGNYGYTF.

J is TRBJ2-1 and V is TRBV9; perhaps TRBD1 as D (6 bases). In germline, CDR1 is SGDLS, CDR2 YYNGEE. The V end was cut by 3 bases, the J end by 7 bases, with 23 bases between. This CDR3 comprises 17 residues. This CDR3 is CASSGNVGGELLNEQFF. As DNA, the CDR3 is TGTGCCAGCAGCGGAAACGTAGGGGGAGAGTTATTAAATGAGCAGTTCTTC.

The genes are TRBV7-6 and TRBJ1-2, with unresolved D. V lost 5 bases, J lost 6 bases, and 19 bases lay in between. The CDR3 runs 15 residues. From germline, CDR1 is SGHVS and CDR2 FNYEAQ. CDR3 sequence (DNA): TGTGCCAGCAGCCCAAGTACGGCAGGAATCGATGGCTACACCTTC. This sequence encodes CASSPSTAGIDGYTF.

Here the CDR3 DNA reads TGTGCCAGCAGTTTAAGGAGACTAGGGGGCACAGATACGCAGTATTTT. Its protein is CASSLRRLGGTDTQYF. The chain has TRBV27 and TRBJ2-3, with a weak D call TRBD2 (6 bases). In germline, CDR1 is MNHEY, CDR2 SMNVEV (reference sequence). The CDR3 totals 16 residues. Trimming removed 2 bases from V and 1 base from J, with 13 bases in between.

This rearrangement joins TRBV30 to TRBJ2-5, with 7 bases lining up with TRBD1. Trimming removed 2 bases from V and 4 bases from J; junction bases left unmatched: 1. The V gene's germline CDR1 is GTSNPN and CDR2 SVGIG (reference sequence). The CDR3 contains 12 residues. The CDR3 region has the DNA TGTGCCTGGAGTAGGGGGCGAGAGACCCAGTACTTC. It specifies CAWSRGRETQYF.

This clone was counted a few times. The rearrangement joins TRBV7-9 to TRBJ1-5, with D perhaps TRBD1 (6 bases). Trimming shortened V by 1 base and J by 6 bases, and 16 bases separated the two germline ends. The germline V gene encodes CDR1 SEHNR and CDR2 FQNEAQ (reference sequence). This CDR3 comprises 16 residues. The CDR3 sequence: CASSLGAGETGQPQHF. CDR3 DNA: TGTGCCAGCAGCTTAGGGGCAGGGGAAACGGGTCAGCCCCAGCATTTT. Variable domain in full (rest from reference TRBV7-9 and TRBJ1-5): DTGVSQNPRHKITKRGQNVTFRCDPISEHNRLYWYRQTLGQGPEFLTYFQNEAQLEKSRLLSDRFSAERPKGSFSTLEIQRTEQGDSAMYLCASSLGAGETGQPQHFGDGTRLSIL.